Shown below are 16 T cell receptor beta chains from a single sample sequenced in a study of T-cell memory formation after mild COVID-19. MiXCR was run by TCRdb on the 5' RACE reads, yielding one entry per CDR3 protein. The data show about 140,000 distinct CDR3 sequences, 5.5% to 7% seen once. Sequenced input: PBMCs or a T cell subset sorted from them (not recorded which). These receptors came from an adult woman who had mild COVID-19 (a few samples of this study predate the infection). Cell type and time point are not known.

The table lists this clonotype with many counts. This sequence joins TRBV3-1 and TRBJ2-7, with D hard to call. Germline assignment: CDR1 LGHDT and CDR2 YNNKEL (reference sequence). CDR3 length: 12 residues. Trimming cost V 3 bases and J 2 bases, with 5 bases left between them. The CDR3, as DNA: TGTGCCAGCAGCCACTCAGCCTACGAGCAGTACTTC. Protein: CASSHSAYEQYF.

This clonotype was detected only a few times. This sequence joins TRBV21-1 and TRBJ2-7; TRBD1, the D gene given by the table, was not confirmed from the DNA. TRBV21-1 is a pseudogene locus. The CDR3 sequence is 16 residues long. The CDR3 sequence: CASSERRDRGNYEQYF. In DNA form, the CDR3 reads TGTGCCAGCAGCGAGCGCCGGGACAGGGGGAACTACGAGCAGTACTTC.

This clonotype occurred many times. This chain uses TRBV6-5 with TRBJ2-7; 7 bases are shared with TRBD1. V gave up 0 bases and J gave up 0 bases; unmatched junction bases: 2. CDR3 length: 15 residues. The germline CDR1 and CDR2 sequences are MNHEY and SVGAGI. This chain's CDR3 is CASSYSAGGSYEQYF. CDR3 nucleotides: TGTGCCAGCAGTTACTCGGCAGGGGGCTCCTACGAGCAGTACTTC.

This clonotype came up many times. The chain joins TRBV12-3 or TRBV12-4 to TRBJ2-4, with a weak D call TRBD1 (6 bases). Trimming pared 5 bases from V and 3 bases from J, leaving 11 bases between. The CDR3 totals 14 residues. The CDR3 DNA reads TGTGCCAGCAGTCGACAGGAGAACAAAAACATTCAGTACTTC. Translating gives CASSRQENKNIQYF.

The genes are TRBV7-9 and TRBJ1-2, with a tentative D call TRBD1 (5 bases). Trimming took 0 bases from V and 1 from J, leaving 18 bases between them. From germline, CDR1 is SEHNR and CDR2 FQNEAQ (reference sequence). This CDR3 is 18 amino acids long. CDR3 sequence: CASSLAFSDWGNNYGYTF. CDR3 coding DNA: TGTGCCAGCAGCTTAGCGTTTAGTGACTGGGGGAATAACTATGGCTACACCTTC.

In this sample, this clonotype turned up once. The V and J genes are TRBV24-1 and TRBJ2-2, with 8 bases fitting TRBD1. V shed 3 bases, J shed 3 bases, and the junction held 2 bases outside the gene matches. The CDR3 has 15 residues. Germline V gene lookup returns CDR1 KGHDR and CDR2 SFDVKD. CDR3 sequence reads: CATSDPGQDTGELFF. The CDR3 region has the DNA TGTGCCACCAGTGATCCGGGACAGGACACCGGGGAGCTGTTTTTT.

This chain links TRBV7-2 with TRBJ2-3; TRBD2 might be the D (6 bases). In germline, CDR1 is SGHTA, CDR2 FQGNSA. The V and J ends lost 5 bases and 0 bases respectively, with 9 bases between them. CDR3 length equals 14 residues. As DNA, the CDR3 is TGTGCCAGCAGCCGACTAGATAGCACAGATACGCAGTATTTT. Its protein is CASSRLDSTDTQYF.

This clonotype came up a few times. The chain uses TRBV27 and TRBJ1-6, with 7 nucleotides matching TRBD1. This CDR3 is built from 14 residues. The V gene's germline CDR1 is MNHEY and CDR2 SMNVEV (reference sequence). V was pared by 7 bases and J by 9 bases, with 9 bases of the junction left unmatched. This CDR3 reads CASKGQPSSSPLHF. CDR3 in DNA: TGTGCCAGCAAGGGACAGCCTTCAAGTTCACCCCTCCACTTT.

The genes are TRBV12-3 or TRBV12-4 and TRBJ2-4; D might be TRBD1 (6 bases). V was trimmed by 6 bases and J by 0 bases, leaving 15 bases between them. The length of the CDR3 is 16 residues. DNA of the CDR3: TGTGCCAGCAGCCGCGGACAGACACTAGCCAAAAACATTCAGTACTTC. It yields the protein CASSRGQTLAKNIQYF.

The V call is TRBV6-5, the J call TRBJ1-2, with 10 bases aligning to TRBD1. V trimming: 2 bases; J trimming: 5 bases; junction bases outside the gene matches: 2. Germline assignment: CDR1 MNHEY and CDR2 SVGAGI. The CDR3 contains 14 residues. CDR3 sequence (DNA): TGTGCCAGCAGTTACGGGGGACAGGGGTATGGCTACACCTTC. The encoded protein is CASSYGGQGYGYTF.

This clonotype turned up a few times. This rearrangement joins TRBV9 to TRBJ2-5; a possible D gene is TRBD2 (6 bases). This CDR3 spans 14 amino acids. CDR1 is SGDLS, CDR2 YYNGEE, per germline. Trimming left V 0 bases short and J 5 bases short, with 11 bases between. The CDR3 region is CASSVAGVGETQYF. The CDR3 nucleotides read TGTGCCAGCAGCGTAGCGGGAGTCGGGGAGACCCAGTACTTC.

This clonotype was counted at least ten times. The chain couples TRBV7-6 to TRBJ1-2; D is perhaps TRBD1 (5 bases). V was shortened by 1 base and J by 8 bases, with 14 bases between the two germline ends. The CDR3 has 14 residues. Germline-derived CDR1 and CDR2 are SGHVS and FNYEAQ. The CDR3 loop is CASSLEIGARGYTF. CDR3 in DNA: TGTGCCAGCAGCTTAGAAATCGGGGCGCGGGGCTACACCTTC.

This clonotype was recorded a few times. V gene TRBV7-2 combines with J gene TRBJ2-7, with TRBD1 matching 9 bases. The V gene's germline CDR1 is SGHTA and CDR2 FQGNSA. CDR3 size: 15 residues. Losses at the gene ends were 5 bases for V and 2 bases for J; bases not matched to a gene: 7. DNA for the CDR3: TGTGCCAGCAGCACCGGGACAGGGCATCCCTACGAGCAGTACTTC. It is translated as CASSTGTGHPYEQYF.

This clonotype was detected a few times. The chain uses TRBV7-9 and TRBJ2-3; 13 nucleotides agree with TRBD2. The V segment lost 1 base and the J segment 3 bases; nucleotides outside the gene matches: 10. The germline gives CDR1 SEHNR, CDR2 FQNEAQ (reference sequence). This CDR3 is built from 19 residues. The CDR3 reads CASSLGLAGGRVGTDTQYF. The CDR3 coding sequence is TGTGCCAGCAGCTTAGGACTAGCGGGAGGCCGAGTGGGGACAGATACGCAGTATTTT.

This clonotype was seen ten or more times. The CDR3 nucleotides read TGCGCCAGCAGCCAAGAAAGGGGAGGGTGGACTGGGGCCAACGTCCTGACTTTC. This sequence encodes CASSQERGGWTGANVLTF. J is TRBJ2-6 and V is TRBV4-3, with 7 bases that match TRBD2. The J segment lost 2 bases and the V segment lost 0 bases, leaving 7 bases of the junction unmatched. The CDR3 length is 18 residues. In germline, CDR1 is LGHNA, CDR2 YSLEER.

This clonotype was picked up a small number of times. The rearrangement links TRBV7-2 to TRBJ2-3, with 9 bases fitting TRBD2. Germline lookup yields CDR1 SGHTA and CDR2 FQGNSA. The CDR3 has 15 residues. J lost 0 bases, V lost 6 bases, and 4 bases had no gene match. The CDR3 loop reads CASRAGGPSTDTQYF. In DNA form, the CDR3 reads TGTGCCAGCAGAGCGGGAGGACCTAGCACAGATACGCAGTATTTT.